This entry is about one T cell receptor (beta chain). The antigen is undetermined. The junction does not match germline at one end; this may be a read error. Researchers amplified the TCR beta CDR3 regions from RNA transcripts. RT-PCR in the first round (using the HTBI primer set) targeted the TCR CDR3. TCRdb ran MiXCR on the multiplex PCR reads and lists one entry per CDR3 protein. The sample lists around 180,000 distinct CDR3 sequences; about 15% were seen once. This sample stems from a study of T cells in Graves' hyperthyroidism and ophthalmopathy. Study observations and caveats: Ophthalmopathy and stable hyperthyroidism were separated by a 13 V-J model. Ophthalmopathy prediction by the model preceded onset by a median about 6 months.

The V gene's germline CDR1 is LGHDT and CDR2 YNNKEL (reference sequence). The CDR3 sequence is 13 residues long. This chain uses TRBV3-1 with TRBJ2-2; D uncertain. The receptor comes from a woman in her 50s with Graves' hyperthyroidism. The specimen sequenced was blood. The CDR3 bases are TGTGCGACTGGGATCCAGAACACCGAGGAGCTGTTTTTT. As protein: CATGIQNTEELFF.